This TCR beta chain was found in a study of blood T cell repertoires in COVID-19 (dated by TCRdb to about 2020). About the study as a whole: Samples from collaborators originated in the United States, Italy and Spain and spanned both the acute and convalescent phases of COVID-19. The prospective study material was composed of cDNA or gDNA derived from T cells, B-cell-depleted T cells, or PBMCs. Deeply sampled blood TCRbeta repertoires from subjects exposed to, actively infected with, or recovered from COVID-19 were included in the dataset. The repertoires were released in a freely available public database intended as a resource for research on the immune response to SARS-CoV-2. Samples were obtained from the ongoing ImmuneRACE study (first 160 participants) and from 950 to 1,500 subjects provided by 6 global collaborators. Sample metadata almost always included a de-identified subject ID, COVID-19 status, age in years and sex. Where HLA class I and class II types were available, the types were taken from metadata supplied by the sample provider, not from assay-based typing. The study at large found these results: Clinical and demographic metadata were provided uncurated, with the amount varying by source and participant.

This clone was detected only once. Its antigen specificity is not known. There are no base qualities to consult, and no much larger clone falls within one base. TCRbeta CDR3 regions were amplified from genomic DNA using the immunoSEQ Assay, a bias-controlled multiplex PCR. As for the original processing: Nucleated cell counts per sample were estimated from amplification of reference gene primers within the assay. To quantify the absolute abundance of each unique TCRbeta CDR3 rearrangement, sequence reads were collapsed and filtered. For each sample, productive Simpson clonality was calculated by taking the square root of Simpson's diversity index across productive rearrangements. The clones in this table, taken by TCRdb from immuneACCESS, are in-frame only. Not every clone is retained; where verified, under half of the shortfall comes from an unresolved V gene, and the cause of the rest is unknown. The V and J calls and clone size were taken over from that table, and D and trimming were inferred from the DNA. This sample lists some 500,000 clones; 88% were detected once. The ten largest clones capture approximately 1.8% of the sample.

Participants in the prospective study were enrolled through a virtual design, were aged 18 to 89 years, and lived in roughly 24 United States geographic areas. In the prospective study, participants were assigned to cohorts based on the clinical history participants reported in a screening survey and a study questionnaire. For ImmuneRACE Cohort 3, a participant was defined as recovered based on two consecutive negative NP/OP PCR tests, clearance by a healthcare professional, or resolution of symptoms. Mobile phlebotomists in the prospective study collected whole blood, serum and a nasopharyngeal or oropharyngeal swab from every participant. Participants in the prospective study had the option to provide additional blood draws and questionnaires over an approximately 2-month period. Prospective study blood samples were shipped either frozen or at room temperature before DNA extraction. CDR1 and CDR2 (SGHNT, YENEEA) derive from the germline V gene. The CDR3 starts with the cysteine, ends with the phenylalanine, and has 13 residues. Only the CDR3 portion is preserved as DNA: 39 bases, with reading frame beginning at the first base. Trimming removed 2 bases from V and 7 bases from J, leaving 8 bases between the germline ends.

The receptor comes from a middle-aged woman who had recovered from COVID-19. Recombination connected TRBV11-3 to TRBJ2-2, with no reliable assignment of the D segment. Sequences were obtained from PBMCs or T cells enriched from blood (not recorded which). The CDR3 amino acid sequence is: CASSLTLDGELFF. The nucleotides are TGTGCCAGCAGCTTAACTTTAGACGGGGAGCTGTTTTTT. When the CDR3 is completed using the reference TRBV11-3 and TRBJ2-2 genes on either side, the full variable domain is EAGVVQSPRYKIIEKKQPVAFWCNPISGHNTLYWYLQNLGQGPELLIRYENEEAVDDSQLPKDRFSAERLKGVDSTLKIQPAELGDSAVYLCASSLTLDGELFFGEGSRLTVL.